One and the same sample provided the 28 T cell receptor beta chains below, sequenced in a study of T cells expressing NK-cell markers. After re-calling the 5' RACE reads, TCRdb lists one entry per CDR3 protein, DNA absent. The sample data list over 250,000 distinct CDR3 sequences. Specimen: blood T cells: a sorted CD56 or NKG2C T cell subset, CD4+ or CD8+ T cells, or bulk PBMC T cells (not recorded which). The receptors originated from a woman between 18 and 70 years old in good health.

The CDR3 loop reads CAIAATSTNEQFF. The chain joins TRBV10-3 to TRBJ2-1; TCRdb outputs TRBD2, but without DNA this stays unchecked. This CDR3 has 13 amino acids. Germline V lookup: CDR1 ENHRY, CDR2 SYGVKD.

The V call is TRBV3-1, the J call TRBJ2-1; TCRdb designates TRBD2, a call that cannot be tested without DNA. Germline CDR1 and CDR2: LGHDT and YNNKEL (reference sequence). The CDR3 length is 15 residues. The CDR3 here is CASSRAETSAGEQFF.

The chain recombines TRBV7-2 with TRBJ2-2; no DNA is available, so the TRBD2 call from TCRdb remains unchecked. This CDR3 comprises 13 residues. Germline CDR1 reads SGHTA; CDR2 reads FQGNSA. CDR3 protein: CASSPTSSGELFF.

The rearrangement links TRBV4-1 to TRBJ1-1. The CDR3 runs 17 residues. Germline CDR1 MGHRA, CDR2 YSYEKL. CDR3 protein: CASSQNQLQHRNTEAFF.

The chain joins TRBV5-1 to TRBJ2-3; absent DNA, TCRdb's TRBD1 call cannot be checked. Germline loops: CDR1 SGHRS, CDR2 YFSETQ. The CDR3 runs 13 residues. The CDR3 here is CASDTGATDTQYF.

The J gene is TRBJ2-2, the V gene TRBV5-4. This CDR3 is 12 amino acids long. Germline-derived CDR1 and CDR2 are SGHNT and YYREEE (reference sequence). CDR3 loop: CASSSPTGELFF.

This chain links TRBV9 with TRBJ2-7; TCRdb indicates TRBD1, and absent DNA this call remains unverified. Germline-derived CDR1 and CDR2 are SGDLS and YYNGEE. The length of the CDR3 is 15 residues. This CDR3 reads CASSAHRGRFGEQYF.

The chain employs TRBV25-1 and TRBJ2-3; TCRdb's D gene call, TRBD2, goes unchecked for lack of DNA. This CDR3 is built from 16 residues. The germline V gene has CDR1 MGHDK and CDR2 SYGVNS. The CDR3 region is CASSGGTTALSDTQYF. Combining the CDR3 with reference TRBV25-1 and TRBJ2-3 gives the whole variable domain EADIYQTPRYLVIGTGKKITLECSQTMGHDKMYWYQQDPGMELHLIHYSYGVNSTEKGDLSSESTVSRIRTEHFPLTLESARPSHTSQYLCASSGGTTALSDTQYFGPGTRLTVL.

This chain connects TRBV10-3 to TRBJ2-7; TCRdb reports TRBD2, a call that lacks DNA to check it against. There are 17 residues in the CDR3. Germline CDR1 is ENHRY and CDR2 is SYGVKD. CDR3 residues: CAISDGLAGASHYEQYF.

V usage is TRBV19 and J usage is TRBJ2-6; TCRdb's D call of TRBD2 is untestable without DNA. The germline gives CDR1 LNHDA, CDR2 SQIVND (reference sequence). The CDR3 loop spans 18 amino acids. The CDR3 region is CASSSLPRVGSGANVLTF.

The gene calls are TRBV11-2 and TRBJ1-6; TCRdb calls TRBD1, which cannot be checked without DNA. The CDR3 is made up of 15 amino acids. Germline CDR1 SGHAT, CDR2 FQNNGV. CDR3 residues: CASSLLTGEYSPLHF. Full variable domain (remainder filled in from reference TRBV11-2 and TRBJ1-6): EAGVAQSPRYKIIEKRQSVAFWCNPISGHATLYWYQQILGQGPKLLIQFQNNGVVDDSQLPKDRFSAERLKGVDSTLKIQPAKLEDSAVYLCASSLLTGEYSPLHFGNGTRLTVT.

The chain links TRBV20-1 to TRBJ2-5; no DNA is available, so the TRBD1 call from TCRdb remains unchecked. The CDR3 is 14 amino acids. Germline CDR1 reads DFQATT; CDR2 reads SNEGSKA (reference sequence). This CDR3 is CSARGAGGAETQYF.

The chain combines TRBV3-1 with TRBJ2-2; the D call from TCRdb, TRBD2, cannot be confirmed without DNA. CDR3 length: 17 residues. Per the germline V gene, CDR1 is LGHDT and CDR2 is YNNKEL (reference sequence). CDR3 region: CASSQGLRAGETGELFF.

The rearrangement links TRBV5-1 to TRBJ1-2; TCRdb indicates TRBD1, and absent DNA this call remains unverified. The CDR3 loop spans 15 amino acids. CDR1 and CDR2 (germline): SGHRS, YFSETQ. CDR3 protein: CASSLFPNTNYGYTF.

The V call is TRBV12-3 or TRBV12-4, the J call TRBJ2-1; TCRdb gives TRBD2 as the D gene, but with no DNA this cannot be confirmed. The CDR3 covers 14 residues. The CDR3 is CASSSRAQGHEQFF.

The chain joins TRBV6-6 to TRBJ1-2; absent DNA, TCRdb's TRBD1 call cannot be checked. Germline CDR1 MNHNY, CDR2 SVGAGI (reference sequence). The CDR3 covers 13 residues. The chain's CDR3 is CASSYGAGDGYTF.

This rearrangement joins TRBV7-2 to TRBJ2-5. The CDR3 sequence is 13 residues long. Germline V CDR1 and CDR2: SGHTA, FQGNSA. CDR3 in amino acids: CASSFGLSETQYF.

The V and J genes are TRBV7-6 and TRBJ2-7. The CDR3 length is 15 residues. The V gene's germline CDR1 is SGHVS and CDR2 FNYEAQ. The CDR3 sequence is CASSPRAISSYEQYF.

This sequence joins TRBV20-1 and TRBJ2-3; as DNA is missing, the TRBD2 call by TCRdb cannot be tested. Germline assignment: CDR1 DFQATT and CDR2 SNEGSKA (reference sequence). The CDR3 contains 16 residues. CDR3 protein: CSARVASGSNTDTQYF.

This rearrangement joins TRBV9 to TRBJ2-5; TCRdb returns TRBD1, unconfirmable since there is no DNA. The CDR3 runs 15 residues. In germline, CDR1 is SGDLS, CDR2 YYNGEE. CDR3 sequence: CASSALSRGKETQYF.

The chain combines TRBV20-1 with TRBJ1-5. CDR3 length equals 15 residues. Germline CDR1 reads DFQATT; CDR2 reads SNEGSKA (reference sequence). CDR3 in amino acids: CSARVFRQGNQPQHF.

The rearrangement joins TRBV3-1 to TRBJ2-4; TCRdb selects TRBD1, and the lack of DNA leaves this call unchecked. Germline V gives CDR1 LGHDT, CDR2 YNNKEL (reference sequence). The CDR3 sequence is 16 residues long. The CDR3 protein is CASSQSGTGAKNIQYF. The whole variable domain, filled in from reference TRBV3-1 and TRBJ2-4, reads DTAVSQTPKYLVTQMGNDKSIKCEQNLGHDTMYWYKQDSKKFLKIMFSYNNKELIINETVPNRFSPKSPDKAHLNLHINSLELGDSAVYFCASSQSGTGAKNIQYFGAGTRLSVL.

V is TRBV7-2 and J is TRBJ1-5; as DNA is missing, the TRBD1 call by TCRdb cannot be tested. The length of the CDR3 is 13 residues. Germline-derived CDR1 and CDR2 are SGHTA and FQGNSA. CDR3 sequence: CASTSGVDQPQHF. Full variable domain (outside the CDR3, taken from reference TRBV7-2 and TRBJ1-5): GAGVSQSPSNKVTEKGKDVELRCDPISGHTALYWYRQSLGQGLEFLIYFQGNSAPDKSGLPSDRFSAERTGGSVSTLTIQRTQQEDSAVYLCASTSGVDQPQHFGDGTRLSIL.

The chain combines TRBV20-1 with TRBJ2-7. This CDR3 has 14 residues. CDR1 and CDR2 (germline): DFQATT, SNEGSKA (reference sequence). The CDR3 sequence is CSADPRKVAYEQYF.

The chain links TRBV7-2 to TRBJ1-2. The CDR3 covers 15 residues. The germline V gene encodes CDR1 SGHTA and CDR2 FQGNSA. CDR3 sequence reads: CASSLAQLIEYGYTF.

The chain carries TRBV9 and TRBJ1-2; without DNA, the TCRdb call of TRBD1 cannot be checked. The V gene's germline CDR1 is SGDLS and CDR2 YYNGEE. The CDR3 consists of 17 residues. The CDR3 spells CASSAPRDRGHNYGYTF.

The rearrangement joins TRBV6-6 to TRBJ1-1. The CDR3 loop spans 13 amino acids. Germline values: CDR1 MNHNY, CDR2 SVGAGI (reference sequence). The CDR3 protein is CASSYSRDRGAFF.

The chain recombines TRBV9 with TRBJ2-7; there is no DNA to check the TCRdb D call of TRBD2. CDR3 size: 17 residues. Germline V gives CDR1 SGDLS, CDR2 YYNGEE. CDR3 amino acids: CASSVEPRDSSLGEQYF.